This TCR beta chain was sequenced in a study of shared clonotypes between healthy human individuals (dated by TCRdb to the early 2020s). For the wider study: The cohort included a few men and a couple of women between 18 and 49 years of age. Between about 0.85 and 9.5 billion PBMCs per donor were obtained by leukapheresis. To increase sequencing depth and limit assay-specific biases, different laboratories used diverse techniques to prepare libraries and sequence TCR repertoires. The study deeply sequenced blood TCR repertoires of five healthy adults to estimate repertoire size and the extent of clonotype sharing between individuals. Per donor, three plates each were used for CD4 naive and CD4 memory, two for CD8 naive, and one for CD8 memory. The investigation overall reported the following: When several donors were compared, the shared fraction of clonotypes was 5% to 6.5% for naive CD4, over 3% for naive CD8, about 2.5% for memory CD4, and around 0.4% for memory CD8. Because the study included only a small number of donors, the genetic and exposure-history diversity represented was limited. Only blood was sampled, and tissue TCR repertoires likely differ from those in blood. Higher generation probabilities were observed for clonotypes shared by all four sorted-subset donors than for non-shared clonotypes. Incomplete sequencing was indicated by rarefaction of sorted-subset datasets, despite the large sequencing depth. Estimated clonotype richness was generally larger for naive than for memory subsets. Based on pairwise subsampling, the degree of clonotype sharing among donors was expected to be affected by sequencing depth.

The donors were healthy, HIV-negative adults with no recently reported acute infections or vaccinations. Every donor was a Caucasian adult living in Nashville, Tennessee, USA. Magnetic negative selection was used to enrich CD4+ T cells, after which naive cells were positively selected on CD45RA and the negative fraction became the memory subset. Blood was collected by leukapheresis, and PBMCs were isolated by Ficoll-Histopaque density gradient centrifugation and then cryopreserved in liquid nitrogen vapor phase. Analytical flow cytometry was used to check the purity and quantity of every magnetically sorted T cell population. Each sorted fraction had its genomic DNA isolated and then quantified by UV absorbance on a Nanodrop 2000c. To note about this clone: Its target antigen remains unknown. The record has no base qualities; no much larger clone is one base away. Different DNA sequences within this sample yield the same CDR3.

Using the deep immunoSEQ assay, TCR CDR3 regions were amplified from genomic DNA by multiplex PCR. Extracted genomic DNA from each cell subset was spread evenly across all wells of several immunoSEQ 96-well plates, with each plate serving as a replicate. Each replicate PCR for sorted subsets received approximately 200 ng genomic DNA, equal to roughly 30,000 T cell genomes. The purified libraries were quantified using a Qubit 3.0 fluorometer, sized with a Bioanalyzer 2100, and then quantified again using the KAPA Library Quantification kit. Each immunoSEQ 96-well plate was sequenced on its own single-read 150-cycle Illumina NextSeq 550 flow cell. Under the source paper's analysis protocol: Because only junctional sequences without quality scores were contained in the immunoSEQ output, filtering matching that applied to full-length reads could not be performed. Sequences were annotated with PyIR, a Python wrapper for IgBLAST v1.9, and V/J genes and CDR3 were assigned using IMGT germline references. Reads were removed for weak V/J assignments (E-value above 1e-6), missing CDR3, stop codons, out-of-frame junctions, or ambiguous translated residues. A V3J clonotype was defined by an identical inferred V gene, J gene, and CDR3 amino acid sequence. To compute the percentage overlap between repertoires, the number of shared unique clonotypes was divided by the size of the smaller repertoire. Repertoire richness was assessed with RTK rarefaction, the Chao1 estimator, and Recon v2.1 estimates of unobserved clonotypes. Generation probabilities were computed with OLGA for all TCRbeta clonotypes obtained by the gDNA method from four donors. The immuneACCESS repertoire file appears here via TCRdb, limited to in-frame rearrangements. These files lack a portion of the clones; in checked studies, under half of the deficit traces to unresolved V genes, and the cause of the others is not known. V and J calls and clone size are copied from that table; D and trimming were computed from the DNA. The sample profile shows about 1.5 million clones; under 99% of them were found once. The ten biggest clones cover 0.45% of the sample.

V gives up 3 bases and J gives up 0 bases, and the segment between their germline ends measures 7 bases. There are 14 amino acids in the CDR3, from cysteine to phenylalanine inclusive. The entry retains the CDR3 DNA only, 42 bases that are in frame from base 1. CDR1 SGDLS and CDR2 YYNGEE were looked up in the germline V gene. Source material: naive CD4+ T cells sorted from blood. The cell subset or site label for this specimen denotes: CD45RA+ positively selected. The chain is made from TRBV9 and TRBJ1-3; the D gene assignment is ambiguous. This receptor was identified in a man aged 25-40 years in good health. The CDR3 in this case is CASSALSSGNTIYF. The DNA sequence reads TGTGCCAGCAGCGCCCTGAGCTCTGGAAACACCATATATTTT.